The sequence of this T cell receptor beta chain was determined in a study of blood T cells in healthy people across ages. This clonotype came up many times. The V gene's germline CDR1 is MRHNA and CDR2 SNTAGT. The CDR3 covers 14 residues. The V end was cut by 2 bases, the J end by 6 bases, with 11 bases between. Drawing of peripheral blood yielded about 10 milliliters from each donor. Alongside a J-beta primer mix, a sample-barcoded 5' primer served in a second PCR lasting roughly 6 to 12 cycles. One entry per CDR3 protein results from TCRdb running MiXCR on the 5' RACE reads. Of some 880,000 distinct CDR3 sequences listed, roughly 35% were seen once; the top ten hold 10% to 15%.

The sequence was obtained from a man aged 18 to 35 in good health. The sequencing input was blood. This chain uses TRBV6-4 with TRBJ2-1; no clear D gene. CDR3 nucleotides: TGTGCCAGCAGTGACCCTCCAGGCTCCAATGAGCAGTTCTTC. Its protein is CASSDPPGSNEQFF.